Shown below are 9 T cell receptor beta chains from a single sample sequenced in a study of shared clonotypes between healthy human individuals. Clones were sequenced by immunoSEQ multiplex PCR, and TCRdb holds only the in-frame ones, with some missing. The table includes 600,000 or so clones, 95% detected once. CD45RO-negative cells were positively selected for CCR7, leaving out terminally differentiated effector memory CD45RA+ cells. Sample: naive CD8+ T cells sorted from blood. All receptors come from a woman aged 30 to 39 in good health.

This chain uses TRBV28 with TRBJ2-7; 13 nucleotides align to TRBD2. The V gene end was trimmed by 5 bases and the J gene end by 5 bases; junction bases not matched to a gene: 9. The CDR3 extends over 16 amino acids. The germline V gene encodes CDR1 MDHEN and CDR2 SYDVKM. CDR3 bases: TGTGCCAGCAGTCCTGGACTAGCGGGAGCCGTGGACGAGCAGTACTTC. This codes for CASSPGLAGAVDEQYF.

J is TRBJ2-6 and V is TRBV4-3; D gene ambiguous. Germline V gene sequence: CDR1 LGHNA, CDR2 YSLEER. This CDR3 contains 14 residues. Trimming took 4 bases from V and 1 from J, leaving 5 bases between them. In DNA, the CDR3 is TGCGCCAGCAGCCCCGGATCTGGGGCCAACGTCCTGACTTTC. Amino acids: CASSPGSGANVLTF.

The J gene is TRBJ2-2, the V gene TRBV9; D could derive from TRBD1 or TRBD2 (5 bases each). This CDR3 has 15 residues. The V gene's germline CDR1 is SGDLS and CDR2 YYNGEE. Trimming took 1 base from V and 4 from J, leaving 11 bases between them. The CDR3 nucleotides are TGTGCCAGCAGCGTAAGAGGGGACGCCACCGGGGAGCTGTTTTTT. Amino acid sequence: CASSVRGDATGELFF.

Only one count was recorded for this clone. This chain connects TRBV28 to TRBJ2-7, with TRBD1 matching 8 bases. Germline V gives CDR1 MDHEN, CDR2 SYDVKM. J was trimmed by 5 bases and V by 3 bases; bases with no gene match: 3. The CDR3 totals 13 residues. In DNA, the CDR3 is TGTGCCAGCAGTTTCATACAGGGGGACGAGCAGTACTTC. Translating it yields CASSFIQGDEQYF.

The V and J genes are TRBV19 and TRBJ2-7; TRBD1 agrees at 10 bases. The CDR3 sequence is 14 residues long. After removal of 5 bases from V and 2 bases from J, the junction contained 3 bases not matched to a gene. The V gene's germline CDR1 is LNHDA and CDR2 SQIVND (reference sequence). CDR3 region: CASSFGTGAYEQYF. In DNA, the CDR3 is TGTGCCAGTAGTTTCGGGACAGGGGCCTACGAGCAGTACTTC.

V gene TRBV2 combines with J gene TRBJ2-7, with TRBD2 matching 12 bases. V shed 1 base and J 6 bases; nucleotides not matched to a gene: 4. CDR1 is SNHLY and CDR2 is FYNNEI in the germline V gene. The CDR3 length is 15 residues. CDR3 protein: CASSEGRLAGAEQYF. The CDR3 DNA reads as TGTGCCAGCAGTGAAGGACGACTAGCGGGAGCCGAGCAGTACTTC.

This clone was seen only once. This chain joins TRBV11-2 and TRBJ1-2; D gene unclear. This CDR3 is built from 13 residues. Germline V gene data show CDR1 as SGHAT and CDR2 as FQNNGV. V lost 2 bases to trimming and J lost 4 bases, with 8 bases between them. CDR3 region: CASSLPLSYGYTF. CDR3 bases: TGTGCCAGCAGCTTACCCCTGAGCTATGGCTACACCTTC.

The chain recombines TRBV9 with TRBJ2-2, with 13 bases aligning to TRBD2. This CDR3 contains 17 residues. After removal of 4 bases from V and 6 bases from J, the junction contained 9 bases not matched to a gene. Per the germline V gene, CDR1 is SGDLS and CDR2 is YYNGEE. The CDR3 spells CASSTRLAGGLAGELFF. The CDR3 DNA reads TGTGCCAGCAGCACCCGACTAGCGGGAGGTCTGGCCGGGGAGCTGTTTTTT.

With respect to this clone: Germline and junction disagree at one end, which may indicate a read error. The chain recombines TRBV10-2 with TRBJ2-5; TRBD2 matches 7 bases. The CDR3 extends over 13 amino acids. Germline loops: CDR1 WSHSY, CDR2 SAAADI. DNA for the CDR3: TGCGCCAGCACCGGGGGGACTGGAGAGGCCCAGTACTTC. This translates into CASTGGTGEAQYF.